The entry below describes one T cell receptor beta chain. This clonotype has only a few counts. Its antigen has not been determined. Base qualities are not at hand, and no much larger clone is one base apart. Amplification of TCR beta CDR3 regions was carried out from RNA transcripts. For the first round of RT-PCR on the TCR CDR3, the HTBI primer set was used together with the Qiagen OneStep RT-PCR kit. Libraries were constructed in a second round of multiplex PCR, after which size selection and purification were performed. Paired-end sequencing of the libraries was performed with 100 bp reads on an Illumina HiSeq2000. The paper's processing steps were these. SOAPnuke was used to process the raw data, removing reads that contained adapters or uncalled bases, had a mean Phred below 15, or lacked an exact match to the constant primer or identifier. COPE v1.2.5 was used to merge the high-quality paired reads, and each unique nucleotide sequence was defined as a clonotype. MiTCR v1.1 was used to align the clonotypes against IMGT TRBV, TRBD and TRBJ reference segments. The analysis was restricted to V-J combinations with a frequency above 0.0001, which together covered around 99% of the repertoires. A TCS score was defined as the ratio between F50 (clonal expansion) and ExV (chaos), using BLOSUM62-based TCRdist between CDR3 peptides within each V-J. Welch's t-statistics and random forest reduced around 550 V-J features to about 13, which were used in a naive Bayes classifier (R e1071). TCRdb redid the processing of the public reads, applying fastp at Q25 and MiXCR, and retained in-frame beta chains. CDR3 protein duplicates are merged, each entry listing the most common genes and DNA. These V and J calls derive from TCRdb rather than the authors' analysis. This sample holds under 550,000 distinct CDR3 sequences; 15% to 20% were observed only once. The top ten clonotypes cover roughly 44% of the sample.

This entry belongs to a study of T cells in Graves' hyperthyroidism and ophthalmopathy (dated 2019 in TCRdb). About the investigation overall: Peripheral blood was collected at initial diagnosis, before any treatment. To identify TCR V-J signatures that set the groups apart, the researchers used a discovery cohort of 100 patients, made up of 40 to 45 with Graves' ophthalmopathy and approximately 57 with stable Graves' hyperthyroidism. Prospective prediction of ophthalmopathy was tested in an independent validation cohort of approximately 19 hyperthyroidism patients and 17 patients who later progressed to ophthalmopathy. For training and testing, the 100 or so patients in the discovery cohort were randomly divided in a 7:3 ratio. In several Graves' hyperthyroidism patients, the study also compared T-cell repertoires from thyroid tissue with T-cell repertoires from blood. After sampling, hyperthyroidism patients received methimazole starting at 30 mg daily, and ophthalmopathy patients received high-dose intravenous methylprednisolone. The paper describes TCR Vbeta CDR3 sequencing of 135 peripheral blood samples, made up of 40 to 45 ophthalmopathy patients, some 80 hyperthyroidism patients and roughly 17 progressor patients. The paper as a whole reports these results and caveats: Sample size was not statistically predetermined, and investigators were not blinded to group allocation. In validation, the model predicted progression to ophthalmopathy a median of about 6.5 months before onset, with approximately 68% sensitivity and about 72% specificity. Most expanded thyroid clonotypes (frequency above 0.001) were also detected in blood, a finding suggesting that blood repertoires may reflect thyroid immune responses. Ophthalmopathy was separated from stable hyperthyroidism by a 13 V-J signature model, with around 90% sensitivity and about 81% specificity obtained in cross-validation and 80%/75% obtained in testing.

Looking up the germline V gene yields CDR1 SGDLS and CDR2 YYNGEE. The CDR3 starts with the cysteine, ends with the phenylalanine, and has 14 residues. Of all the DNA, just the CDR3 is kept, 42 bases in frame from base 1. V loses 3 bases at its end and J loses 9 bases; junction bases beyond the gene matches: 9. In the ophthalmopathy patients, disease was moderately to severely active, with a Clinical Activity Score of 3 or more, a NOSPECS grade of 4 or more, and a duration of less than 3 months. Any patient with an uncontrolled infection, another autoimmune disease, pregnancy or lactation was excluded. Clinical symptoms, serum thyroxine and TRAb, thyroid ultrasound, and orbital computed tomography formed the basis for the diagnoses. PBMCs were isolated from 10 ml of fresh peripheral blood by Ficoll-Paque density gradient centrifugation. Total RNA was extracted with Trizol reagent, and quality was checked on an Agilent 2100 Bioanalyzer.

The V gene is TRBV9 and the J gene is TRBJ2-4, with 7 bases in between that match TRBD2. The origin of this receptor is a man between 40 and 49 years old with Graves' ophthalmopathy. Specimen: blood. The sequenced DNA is TGTGCCAGCAGCGGGTCGGAGACTAGCACCATTCAGTACTTC. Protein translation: CASSGSETSTIQYF.